This T cell receptor beta chain originates from a study of blood T cell repertoires in COVID-19. Whole-study context: PBMCs, B-cell-depleted T cells, or T cells were the source of the cDNA or gDNA that made up the material.

Libraries were prepared by immunoSEQ multiplex PCR; TCRdb keeps only in-frame clonotypes and omits some of them. The profile shows tens of thousands of clones, over 75% of them singletons. The V gene end was trimmed by 0 bases and the J gene end by 1 base; junction bases not matched to a gene: 8. Per germline, CDR1 MGHRA and CDR2 YSYEKL. CDR3 length: 20 amino acids. This clone showed up just once. The receptor was derived from a woman aged 55-75 years with active COVID-19. The sequenced sample consisted of peripheral blood. The gene calls are TRBV4-1 and TRBJ2-1; 14 nucleotides align to TRBD2. CDR3 DNA: TGCGCCAGCAGCCAAGACCCCAGACTAGCGGGGGGGCCGTCCTACAATGAGCAGTTCTTC. As protein: CASSQDPRLAGGPSYNEQFF.